These 12 T cell receptor beta chains share one sample of origin, sequenced in a study of T cell responses to AZD1222 COVID-19 vaccine. Using immunoSEQ multiplex PCR, the repertoire was profiled, and TCRdb retains in-frame clones only, with some absent. The sample holds 95,000 to 150,000 clones, roughly nine tenths seen once. The source was peripheral blood, collected on day 0 of AZD1222 vaccination. The origin of the receptors is an adult in good health.

V gene TRBV6-5 combines with J gene TRBJ1-2; 9 bases match TRBD1. J was trimmed by 7 bases and V by 5 bases; bases with no gene match: 5. Germline CDR1 MNHEY, CDR2 SVGAGI. The CDR3 is 13 residues long. The CDR3 loop reads CASSTGGRSGYTF. The CDR3 region has the DNA TGTGCCAGCAGTACAGGGGGCCGGAGTGGCTACACCTTC.

This sequence joins TRBV18 and TRBJ1-1, with 9 bases that match TRBD1. The junction had 8 bases not matched to a gene; V was cut back by 3 bases and J by 3 bases. The germline CDR1 and CDR2 sequences are KGHSH and LQKENI. This CDR3 has 16 residues. CDR3 nucleotides: TGTGCCAGCTCACCTTCCACAGGGGGCCGGGACACTGAAGCTTTCTTT. This encodes CASSPSTGGRDTEAFF.

This clone has only one observation. The chain recombines TRBV2 with TRBJ2-1; perhaps TRBD1 as D (5 bases). Germline CDR1 and CDR2: SNHLY and FYNNEI. The CDR3 is made up of 14 amino acids. Trimming took off 6 bases at V and 0 bases at J, with 9 bases between the two ends. CDR3 region: CASRGLFSYNEQFF. The DNA for the CDR3 is TGTGCCAGCAGGGGGCTCTTCTCCTACAATGAGCAGTTCTTC.

J is TRBJ1-2 and V is TRBV5-8; D remains ambiguous. This CDR3 region has 14 residues. Germline V gives CDR1 SGHTS, CDR2 YDEGEE. The V gene lost 6 bases and the J gene lost 1 base, with 13 bases spanning the gap. CDR3 protein: CASTPQGNNYGYTF. The DNA of the CDR3 is TGTGCCAGCACCCCTCAAGGGAATAACTATGGCTACACCTTC. The full variable domain, rest sourced from reference TRBV5-8 and TRBJ1-2, is EAGVTQSPTHLIKTRGQQATLRCSPISGHTSVYWYQQALGLGLQFLLWYDEGEERNRGNFPPRFSGRQFPNYSSELNVNALELEDSALYLCASTPQGNNYGYTFGSGTRLTVV.

This chain connects TRBV5-6 to TRBJ1-2, with 9 positions matching TRBD1. Germline CDR1 and CDR2: SGHDT and YYEEEE. This CDR3 comprises 13 residues. The V gene end was trimmed by 4 bases and the J gene end by 8 bases; junction bases not matched to a gene: 6. The chain's CDR3 is CASSRDRERGYTF. The CDR3 nucleotides are TGTGCCAGCAGCCGGGACAGGGAACGCGGCTACACCTTC.

V and J are TRBV7-3 and TRBJ2-1; 8 bases map to TRBD1. Per the germline V gene, CDR1 is SGHTA and CDR2 is FQGTGA. The CDR3 is made up of 15 amino acids. V trimming: 0 bases; J trimming: 7 bases; junction bases outside the gene matches: 5. The CDR3 sequence is CASSLTDRAFNEQFF. CDR3 nucleotide sequence: TGTGCCAGCAGCTTAACGGACAGGGCCTTTAATGAGCAGTTCTTC.

J is TRBJ1-2 and V is TRBV5-6; unclear D gene. Germline-derived CDR1 and CDR2 are SGHDT and YYEEEE. V was shortened by 0 bases and J by 4 bases, with 7 bases between the two germline ends. The length of the CDR3 is 13 residues. CDR3 residues: CASSLGRTYGYTF. The CDR3 DNA reads as TGTGCCAGCAGCTTGGGTAGGACCTATGGCTACACCTTC.

The gene calls are TRBV3-1 (or the pseudogene TRBV3-2) and TRBJ1-1; 7 bases map to TRBD1. Germline CDR1 is LGHDT and CDR2 is YNNKEL (reference sequence). Trimming took 4 bases from V and 9 from J; bases not matched to a gene: 8. This CDR3 spans 13 amino acids. CDR3 sequence: CASSLSDRAKAFF. CDR3 DNA: TGTGCCAGCAGCCTTTCCGACAGGGCTAAAGCTTTCTTT.

The chain employs TRBV9 and TRBJ1-1; D may be TRBD1 (5 bases). The CDR3 extends over 15 amino acids. Germline V lookup: CDR1 SGDLS, CDR2 YYNGEE. V was cut by 4 bases and J by 0 bases, with 13 bases left in between. The CDR3 is CASSPLGRLNTEAFF. The CDR3, as DNA: TGTGCCAGCAGCCCCTTGGGGCGGTTGAACACTGAAGCTTTCTTT.

The V and J genes are TRBV6-1 and TRBJ1-2; D may be TRBD1 (5 bases). The CDR3 runs to 15 residues. The V end was cut by 3 bases, the J end by 4 bases, with 15 bases between. CDR1 and CDR2 from the germline V gene are MNHNS and SASEGT. The CDR3 spells CASSEGPDWGYGYTF. In DNA, the CDR3 is TGTGCCAGCAGTGAGGGACCGGACTGGGGCTATGGCTACACCTTC.

The chain has TRBV19 and TRBJ1-1; TRBD1 matches at 8 bases. In germline, CDR1 is LNHDA, CDR2 SQIVND (reference sequence). V was pared by 6 bases and J by 4 bases, with 10 bases of the junction left unmatched. This CDR3 contains 15 residues. The CDR3, as DNA: TGTGCCAGTAGCCCTCCTGGACAGGGAGGCACTGAAGCTTTCTTT. Amino acids: CASSPPGQGGTEAFF.

The chain joins TRBV5-4 to TRBJ1-2, with a weak D call TRBD1 (6 bases). Between the trimmed V and J ends, which lost 4 bases and 3 bases, there was a span of 13 bases. Germline CDR1 SGHNT, CDR2 YYREEE (reference sequence). The CDR3 consists of 14 residues. The CDR3 protein is CASSALTGDYGYTF. CDR3 nucleotide sequence: TGTGCCAGCAGCGCCTTGACAGGAGACTATGGCTACACCTTC.